This is a list of T cell receptor beta chains from one sample in a study of OX40 agonist ivuxolimab in advanced cancers. Libraries were prepared by immunoSEQ multiplex PCR; TCRdb keeps only in-frame clonotypes and omits some of them. The repertoire holds tens of thousands of clones, with 65% to 85% as singletons. The source was CD4+ or CD8+ T cells sorted from blood, collected in a trial of the OX40 agonist ivuxolimab. Receptors were obtained from an adult with an advanced solid tumor such as melanoma, head and neck, liver or kidney cancer. Each CDR3 is given with its conserved first and last residue. D genes are given only for firm matches. Clone size is not always given. Where it is, it says once, few, many or a class for expanded clones.

D gene: TRBD2
V gene: TRBV30
clone size: .
J gene: TRBJ2-4
CDR3 DNA: TGTGCCTGGAGTGTACGGGGTAGCGGGAGCAAAAACATTCAGTACTTC
CDR3 protein: CAWSVRGSGSKNIQYF

D gene: .
V gene: TRBV5-5
clone size: once
J gene: TRBJ1-1
CDR3 DNA: TGTGCCAGCAGCTCCTTGAGAGGGACTGAAGCTTTCTTT
CDR3 protein: CASSSLRGTEAFF

D gene: TRBD2
V gene: TRBV13
clone size: .
J gene: TRBJ2-5
CDR3 DNA: TGTGCCAGCAGCGCCGGGGGGAGTGTTAAGACCCAGTACTTC
CDR3 protein: CASSAGGSVKTQYF

D gene: .
V gene: TRBV4-2
clone size: .
J gene: TRBJ1-5
CDR3 DNA: TGTGCCAGCAGTTTATGGAGGAGCCCGGGACAGCCCCAGCATTTT
CDR3 protein: CASSLWRSPGQPQHF

D gene: TRBD2
V gene: TRBV7-2
clone size: .
J gene: TRBJ2-5
CDR3 DNA: TGTGCCAGCAGCAGAGGGGGATCAGCGGGAGGAGAGACCCAGTACTTC
CDR3 protein: CASSRGGSAGGETQYF

D gene: .
V gene: TRBV7-8
clone size: .
J gene: TRBJ1-1
CDR3 DNA: TGTGCCAGCAGCCATGCGAGAGAAGCTTTCTTT
CDR3 protein: CASSHAREAFF

D gene: TRBD1
V gene: TRBV4-1
clone size: .
J gene: TRBJ1-6
CDR3 DNA: TGCGCCAGCACCACGGCGACAGGGAGCTCCTATAATTCACCCCTCCACTTT
CDR3 protein: CASTTATGSSYNSPLHF

D gene: TRBD2
V gene: TRBV7-9
clone size: .
J gene: TRBJ2-1
CDR3 DNA: TGTGCCAGCAGCCCAGGGACTACCAATGAGCAGTTCTTC
CDR3 protein: CASSPGTTNEQFF

D gene: .
V gene: TRBV4-2
clone size: .
J gene: TRBJ1-1
CDR3 DNA: TGTGCCAGCAGCTTGGGTAGCCAGCCGAATCATGAAGCTTTCTTT
CDR3 protein: CASSLGSQPNHEAFF

D gene: .
V gene: TRBV5-1
clone size: .
J gene: TRBJ1-2
CDR3 DNA: TGCGCCAGCAGCTTGGTCCAGGGGAGGGATGGCTACACCTTC
CDR3 protein: CASSLVQGRDGYTF

D gene: TRBD2
V gene: TRBV11-2
clone size: .
J gene: TRBJ2-3
CDR3 DNA: TGTGCCAGCAGCCGACTAGCGGGGGGCACAGATACGCAGTATTTT
CDR3 protein: CASSRLAGGTDTQYF

D gene: .
V gene: TRBV5-1
clone size: .
J gene: TRBJ1-2
CDR3 DNA: TGCGCCAGCAGCTTGGAGGCAGGAACCCATGGCTACACCTTC
CDR3 protein: CASSLEAGTHGYTF

D gene: .
V gene: TRBV7-9
clone size: once
J gene: TRBJ2-1
CDR3 DNA: TGTGCCAGCAGCTTAAAGGGGCAACCAGCGGAGCAGTTCTTC
CDR3 protein: CASSLKGQPAEQFF

D gene: TRBD1
V gene: TRBV5-5
clone size: .
J gene: TRBJ2-5
CDR3 DNA: TGTGCCAGCAGCAACAGGGGCGAGACCCAGTACTTC
CDR3 protein: CASSNRGETQYF

D gene: .
V gene: TRBV11-3
clone size: .
J gene: TRBJ1-6
CDR3 DNA: TGTGCCAGCAGCTTAGGTGCCAGAACTAATTCACCCCTCCACTTT
CDR3 protein: CASSLGARTNSPLHF

D gene: .
V gene: TRBV6-4
clone size: .
J gene: TRBJ2-6
CDR3 DNA: TGTGCCAGCAGTCGGGACTGCCGTCCCGTCTACTCTGGGGCCAACGTCCTGACTTTC
CDR3 protein: CASSRDCRPVYSGANVLTF

D gene: .
V gene: TRBV9
clone size: .
J gene: TRBJ2-2
CDR3 DNA: TGTGCCAGCAGCTCCCGCAGGAGCACCGGGGAGCTGTTTTTT
CDR3 protein: CASSSRRSTGELFF

D gene: TRBD2
V gene: TRBV19
clone size: .
J gene: TRBJ2-1
CDR3 DNA: TGTGCCAGTAGTTCAGGACTAGCGGGAGGCGGTGAGCAGTTCTTC
CDR3 protein: CASSSGLAGGGEQFF

D gene: .
V gene: TRBV2
clone size: .
J gene: TRBJ2-3
CDR3 DNA: TGTGCCAGCAGTGAAGCGTATCAGGGCGCGGATACGCAGTATTTT
CDR3 protein: CASSEAYQGADTQYF

D gene: TRBD1
V gene: TRBV7-2
clone size: once
J gene: TRBJ2-1
CDR3 DNA: TGTGCCAGCAGCCTACTAGGGGGCTATGAGCAGTTCTTC
CDR3 protein: CASSLLGGYEQFF

D gene: TRBD1
V gene: TRBV27
clone size: .
J gene: TRBJ1-2
CDR3 DNA: TGTGCCAGCAGTTTATCACTACGAGACAGGGGGCCCTATGGCTACACCTTC
CDR3 protein: CASSLSLRDRGPYGYTF

D gene: .
V gene: TRBV4-1
clone size: once
J gene: TRBJ2-7
CDR3 DNA: TGCGCCAGCAGCCCTGATCAGGGTCTTAGCTCCTACGAGCAGTACTTC
CDR3 protein: CASSPDQGLSSYEQYF

D gene: .
V gene: TRBV18
clone size: .
J gene: TRBJ1-1
CDR3 DNA: TGTGCCAGCTCACCACCCGATGAGGGAGGAAAGACTGAAGCTTTCTTT
CDR3 protein: CASSPPDEGGKTEAFF

D gene: .
V gene: TRBV5-4
clone size: .
J gene: TRBJ1-5
CDR3 DNA: TGTGCCAGCAGTCCGGGTCCGGGGGTATATCAGCCCCAGCATTTT
CDR3 protein: CASSPGPGVYQPQHF

D gene: TRBD1
V gene: TRBV30
clone size: .
J gene: TRBJ2-2
CDR3 DNA: TGTGCCTGGACCAATTTGGGACAGGGGATCCCCGGGGAGCTGTTTTTT
CDR3 protein: CAWTNLGQGIPGELFF

D gene: .
V gene: TRBV5-1
clone size: .
J gene: TRBJ2-2
CDR3 DNA: TGCGCCAGCAGCTTGGGGCTCGACACAACCGGGGAGCTGTTTTTT
CDR3 protein: CASSLGLDTTGELFF

D gene: .
V gene: TRBV5-6
clone size: .
J gene: TRBJ2-1
CDR3 DNA: TGTGCCAGCAGCTCGTTAGCGGAGACAAAGCAGTTCTTC
CDR3 protein: CASSSLAETKQFF

D gene: TRBD2
V gene: TRBV5-4
clone size: .
J gene: TRBJ2-1
CDR3 DNA: TGTGCCAGCGGCAGACTAGCGGGAGGGAACAATGAGCAGTTCTTC
CDR3 protein: CASGRLAGGNNEQFF